This TCR beta chain was sequenced in a study of cytomegalovirus exposure and HLA in healthy donors. As for the study in general: Genetic ancestry analysis placed about 84% of the 300 to 500 donors that were genotyped in the Caucasian-associated cluster.

Donors sampled were nominally healthy, though unrecorded immune exposures were likely. About this clone itself: Its antigen remains unknown.

Findings and caveats of the study: A few CMV-associated chains were confirmed in vitro to be specific for CMV antigens. Per a prior analysis, the majority of TCR beta V segments were productive roughly 87% or roughly 30% of the time.

PCR primers comprised 60 Vbeta and 13 Jbeta primers. Here immunoSEQ multiplex PCR was the method, and the copy in TCRdb shows in-frame clones only, minus some. The sample contains 150,000 to 200,000 clones, roughly 88% of which appear only once. J gave up 1 base and V 7 bases, and 4 bases lay outside the gene matches. Germline V lookup: CDR1 SGHRS, CDR2 YFSETQ. This CDR3 is 14 amino acids long. Sequenced material: PBMCs. This receptor was obtained from a man younger than 35 in good health and CMV-seropositive. The chain combines TRBV5-1 with TRBJ2-2; TRBD2 aligns across 7 bases. The DNA for the CDR3 is TGCGCCAGCGCAAGCGGGGTGAACACCGGGGAGCTGTTTTTT. It specifies CASASGVNTGELFF. Variable domain in full (rest from reference TRBV5-1 and TRBJ2-2): KAGVTQTPRYLIKTRGQQVTLSCSPISGHRSVSWYQQTPGQGLQFLFEYFSETQRNKGNFPGRFSGRQFSNSRSEMNVSTLELGDSALYLCASASGVNTGELFFGEGSRLTVL.